The 29 T cell receptor beta chains given below trace back to one sample, sequenced in a study of blood T cell repertoires in COVID-19. The method was immunoSEQ multiplex PCR; TCRdb's version includes in-frame clones alone and lacks a portion of them. The table shows 5,500 to 8,000 clones, with 80% to 90% occurring only once. Material for sequencing was peripheral blood. Every receptor here comes from a human donor in a cohort sampled during active COVID-19. The donor label of this sample is uncertain.

The genes are TRBV19 and TRBJ2-1; 11 nucleotides align to TRBD2. V was clipped by 7 bases and J by 9 bases; unmatched bases: 5. Germline CDR1 is LNHDA and CDR2 is SQIVND (reference sequence). CDR3 length: 13 amino acids. CDR3 nucleotide sequence: TGTGCCAGTACCGCGGGACTAGCGGTTGAGCAGTTCTTC. Translating it yields CASTAGLAVEQFF.

This sequence joins TRBV3-1 (or the pseudogene TRBV3-2) and TRBJ1-2; D is unclear. V was shortened by 7 bases and J by 0 bases, with 12 bases between the two germline ends. This CDR3 contains 14 residues. Germline loops: CDR1 LGHDT, CDR2 YNNKEL (reference sequence). The CDR3 sequence is CASTLGSSNYGYTF. CDR3 nucleotide sequence: TGTGCCAGCACCCTGGGGAGTTCTAACTATGGCTACACCTTC.

Only one count was recorded for this clone. J is TRBJ1-5 and V is TRBV6-4, with D unclear. Germline V gene sequence: CDR1 MRHNA, CDR2 SNTAGT. There are 13 residues in the CDR3. V was cut by 6 bases and J by 4 bases, with 10 bases left in between. Here the CDR3 DNA reads TGTGCCAGCAGCCGAAGCGTAAATCAGCCCCAGCATTTT. Its protein is CASSRSVNQPQHF.

This chain joins TRBV4-1 and TRBJ2-2; TRBD2 agrees at 9 bases. V lost 0 bases to trimming and J lost 5 bases; unmatched junction nucleotides: 10. Germline lookup yields CDR1 MGHRA and CDR2 YSYEKL. This CDR3 is built from 18 residues. The CDR3 nucleotides read TGCGCCAGCAGCCAAGATCGGGCTAGCGGGGTTCTTACCGGGGAGCTGTTTTTT. Translating gives CASSQDRASGVLTGELFF.

V usage is TRBV6-2 or TRBV6-3 and J usage is TRBJ2-7; a possible D gene is TRBD1 (6 bases). CDR3 length equals 15 residues. The V gene lost 5 bases and the J gene lost 1 base, with 15 bases spanning the gap. From germline, CDR1 is MNHEY and CDR2 SVGEGT. The CDR3 here is CASSPFSQGSYEQYF. The CDR3 nucleotides read TGTGCCAGCAGTCCGTTTAGTCAGGGGTCCTACGAGCAGTACTTC.

This clone was seen just once. This rearrangement joins TRBV11-3 to TRBJ2-3; the match to TRBD2 covers 9 bases. Germline values: CDR1 SGHNT, CDR2 YENEEA. Trimming took 3 bases from V and 0 from J; bases not matched to a gene: 4. The CDR3 covers 16 residues. The CDR3 reads CASSFSGGYSTDTQYF. Written as DNA, the CDR3 is TGTGCCAGCAGCTTTAGCGGGGGATATAGCACAGATACGCAGTATTTT.

The J gene is TRBJ1-6, the V gene TRBV5-4; TRBD1 might be the D (5 bases). V gave up 4 bases and J gave up 3 bases, with 8 bases separating them. This CDR3 is built from 14 residues. Germline loops: CDR1 SGHNT, CDR2 YYREEE (reference sequence). This chain's CDR3 is CASSADSYNSPLHF. The DNA of the CDR3 is TGTGCCAGCAGCGCCGACAGCTATAATTCACCCCTCCACTTT.

The V gene is TRBV3-1 (or the pseudogene TRBV3-2), the J gene TRBJ1-5, with D unresolved. The germline CDR1 and CDR2 sequences are LGHDT and YNNKEL (reference sequence). The ends were cut back, 2 bases at V and 8 bases at J, with 7 bases in the middle. This CDR3 spans 12 amino acids. CDR3 sequence reads: CASSQTGKPQHF. For the CDR3, the DNA is TGTGCCAGCAGCCAAACCGGGAAGCCCCAGCATTTT.

In nucleotides, the CDR3 is TGTGCCAGCAGTTTATCGGTGACAGGGGCCCCCCGGGCTGAGCAGTTCTTC. Its protein product is CASSLSVTGAPRAEQFF. V and J are TRBV27 and TRBJ2-1; 8 bases are a match to TRBD1. The CDR3 extends over 17 amino acids. V shed 0 bases and J 9 bases; nucleotides not matched to a gene: 13. Per the germline V gene, CDR1 is MNHEY and CDR2 is SMNVEV (reference sequence).

The rearrangement joins TRBV4-1 to TRBJ2-5; 9 bases are shared with TRBD1. The V and J ends lost 4 bases and 4 bases, in that order; junction bases with no gene match: 7. The germline V gene encodes CDR1 MGHRA and CDR2 YSYEKL. CDR3 size: 15 residues. The CDR3 spells CASSRPGQGLETQYF. CDR3 in DNA: TGCGCCAGCAGCCGACCGGGACAGGGTTTAGAGACCCAGTACTTC.

The chain combines TRBV12-3 or TRBV12-4 with TRBJ2-7; 10 positions agree with TRBD1. CDR3 length equals 13 residues. V trimming: 6 bases; J trimming: 5 bases; junction bases outside the gene matches: 4. The CDR3, as DNA: TGTGCCAGCAGCGACAGGGGGCAGAACGAGCAGTACTTC. As protein: CASSDRGQNEQYF.

In nucleotides, the CDR3 is TGTGCCAGCAGCCTAACTAGTGAGCAGTACTTC. Amino acid sequence: CASSLTSEQYF. The rearrangement uses TRBV3-1 (or the pseudogene TRBV3-2) and TRBJ2-7, with D possibly being TRBD2 (5 bases). CDR1 is LGHDT, CDR2 YNNKEL, per germline (reference sequence). The CDR3 totals 11 residues. The V end lost 4 bases, the J end lost 7 bases, and 8 bases lay between the germline ends.

The chain has TRBV23-1 and TRBJ2-7; TRBD1 agrees at 11 bases. TRBV23-1 is an ORF, and what it does is uncertain. Trimming at V came to 4 bases and at J to 3 bases, leaving 17 bases not matched to a gene. This CDR3 is 19 amino acids long. In DNA form, the CDR3 reads TGCGCCAGCAGTCCACTAACTCTGCGGACAGGGGGCGACCACTACGAGCAGTACTTC. As protein: CASSPLTLRTGGDHYEQYF.

V gene TRBV5-1 combines with J gene TRBJ2-3; TRBD2 agrees at 10 bases. CDR3 length: 20 amino acids. V shed 0 bases, J shed 2 bases, and the junction held 15 bases outside the gene matches. Per germline, CDR1 SGHRS and CDR2 YFSETQ. As DNA, the CDR3 is TGCGCCAGCAGCTTGGAGGGTCAGGGGAGTCTAGCGGGGGCCACAGATACGCAGTATTTT. Protein: CASSLEGQGSLAGATDTQYF.

The chain links TRBV3-1 (or the pseudogene TRBV3-2) to TRBJ2-7; TRBD2 is a possible D gene (5 bases). CDR1 is LGHDT, CDR2 YNNKEL, per germline (reference sequence). The CDR3 is made up of 14 amino acids. The V gene lost 1 base and the J gene lost 6 bases, with 13 bases spanning the gap. The CDR3 region is CASSQGTGIGEQYF. The CDR3 nucleotides read TGTGCCAGCAGCCAAGGGACTGGGATTGGCGAGCAGTACTTC.

The chain is built from TRBV2 and TRBJ2-5; tentative D call: TRBD1 (6 bases). Trimming took off 8 bases at V and 2 bases at J, with 18 bases between the two ends. This CDR3 spans 15 amino acids. Germline V gene sequence: CDR1 SNHLY, CDR2 FYNNEI. The CDR3 bases are TGTGCCAGCCTGCTAGAAGGGGGTTGGCAAGAGACCCAGTACTTC. Its protein product is CASLLEGGWQETQYF.

The chain employs TRBV4-2 and TRBJ2-3; TRBD1 matches at 8 bases. Germline CDR1 is LGHNA and CDR2 is YNFKEQ. The V segment lost 0 bases and the J segment 3 bases; nucleotides outside the gene matches: 5. This CDR3 spans 16 amino acids. The CDR3 region is CASSQEPGDRTDTQYF. Here the CDR3 DNA reads TGTGCCAGCAGCCAAGAGCCGGGGGACAGGACAGATACGCAGTATTTT.

This sequence joins TRBV9 and TRBJ2-3, with D maybe TRBD1 (5 bases). Germline CDR1 reads SGDLS; CDR2 reads YYNGEE. This CDR3 region has 13 residues. The V end was cut by 0 bases, the J end by 10 bases, with 12 bases between. In DNA, the CDR3 is TGTGCCAGCAGCGTAGAGGGGAAGGGGTCGCAGTATTTT. Protein: CASSVEGKGSQYF.

This clone showed up just once. The chain has TRBV7-9 and TRBJ2-7, with a weak D call TRBD1 (6 bases). The germline V gene has CDR1 SEHNR and CDR2 FQNEAQ (reference sequence). The CDR3 contains 15 residues. The V gene lost 5 bases and the J gene lost 2 bases, with 16 bases spanning the gap. CDR3 sequence (DNA): TGTGCCAGCAGCCATTCTACAGGGAGCCCCTACGAGCAGTACTTC. It encodes CASSHSTGSPYEQYF.

The rearrangement links TRBV12-3 or TRBV12-4 to TRBJ2-3; D might be TRBD2 (5 bases). V dropped 5 bases and J dropped 4 bases, with 10 bases sitting between them. The CDR3 extends over 13 amino acids. The CDR3 DNA sequence: TGTGCCAGCAGTCCCCGTAGCGCAGATACGCAGTATTTT. Protein product: CASSPRSADTQYF.

CDR3 nucleotide sequence: TGTGCCAGCAGCGCCTACGGGACAGGGAACTCTAATGAAAAACTGTTTTTT. This codes for CASSAYGTGNSNEKLFF. The J gene is TRBJ1-4, the V gene TRBV7-9, with 9 bases fitting TRBD1. CDR1 is SEHNR, CDR2 FQNEAQ, per germline (reference sequence). V was pared by 5 bases and J by 3 bases, with 10 bases of the junction left unmatched. This CDR3 is 17 amino acids long.

Here the CDR3 reads CASSQEGTGGIEAFF. CDR3 in DNA: TGCGCCAGCAGCCAAGAGGGGACAGGGGGCATTGAAGCTTTCTTT. The rearrangement uses TRBV4-1 and TRBJ1-1; 12 nucleotides align to TRBD1. In germline, CDR1 is MGHRA, CDR2 YSYEKL. The J segment lost 7 bases and the V segment lost 0 bases, leaving 3 bases of the junction unmatched. CDR3 length: 15 residues.

This clone was observed a few times. The CDR3 DNA reads TGTGCCAGCAGTACAGGAAATAACTATGGCTACACCTTC. It specifies CASSTGNNYGYTF. The chain uses TRBV6-6 and TRBJ1-2; tentatively, D is TRBD1 (5 bases). The ends were cut back, 5 bases at V and 1 base at J, with 8 bases in the middle. Germline V gene data show CDR1 as MNHNY and CDR2 as SVGAGI (reference sequence). The CDR3 contains 13 residues.

V and J are TRBV19 and TRBJ1-2; 12 bases match TRBD1. The CDR3 sequence is 16 residues long. Trimming cost V 6 bases and J 4 bases; bases outside gene matches: 9. From germline, CDR1 is LNHDA and CDR2 SQIVND (reference sequence). The DNA for the CDR3 is TGTGCCAGTAGAACCACCGGGACAGGGGGCGCCTATGGCTACACCTTC. Protein product: CASRTTGTGGAYGYTF.

The chain is built from TRBV2 and TRBJ2-5; 9 bases are shared with TRBD1. The V gene end was trimmed by 6 bases and the J gene end by 3 bases; junction bases not matched to a gene: 5. CDR3 length equals 14 residues. Germline V gives CDR1 SNHLY, CDR2 FYNNEI. The CDR3 reads CASRGTGSEETQYF. In DNA, the CDR3 is TGTGCCAGCAGGGGGACAGGGTCGGAAGAGACCCAGTACTTC.

This clone was found a few times. The V and J genes are TRBV5-6 and TRBJ1-2; tentatively, D is TRBD1 (6 bases). Per germline, CDR1 SGHDT and CDR2 YYEEEE. Trimming removed 2 bases from V and 2 bases from J, with 7 bases in between. The CDR3 consists of 13 residues. In DNA, the CDR3 is TGTGCCAGCAGCTTAGGGGGAAACTATGGCTACACCTTC. Translated: CASSLGGNYGYTF.

The chain has TRBV19 and TRBJ1-2; no definite D call. Trimming removed 1 base at V and 8 bases at J, with 14 bases between. There are 14 residues in the CDR3. Germline V gives CDR1 LNHDA, CDR2 SQIVND (reference sequence). The CDR3 spells CASSIASGGEGYTF. CDR3 DNA sequence: TGTGCCAGTAGTATAGCGTCCGGAGGAGAGGGCTACACCTTC.

The CDR3 loop is CASRLGQGSYEQYF. The DNA for the CDR3 is TGTGCCAGCAGATTGGGACAGGGTTCGTACGAGCAGTACTTC. The chain employs TRBV3-1 (or the pseudogene TRBV3-2) and TRBJ2-7, with TRBD1 identical over 9 bases. With 6 bases clipped from V and 4 bases from J, the junction kept 7 bases outside the gene matches. Germline V lookup: CDR1 LGHDT, CDR2 YNNKEL (reference sequence). This CDR3 is 14 amino acids long.

V and J are TRBV6-5 and TRBJ1-1; 9 nucleotides line up with TRBD1. J gave up 3 bases and V 0 bases, and 2 bases lay outside the gene matches. Germline CDR1 reads MNHEY; CDR2 reads SVGAGI. The CDR3 is 15 residues long. CDR3 region: CASSYSGQGYTEAFF. The CDR3 coding sequence is TGTGCCAGCAGTTACTCTGGACAGGGGTACACTGAAGCTTTCTTT.